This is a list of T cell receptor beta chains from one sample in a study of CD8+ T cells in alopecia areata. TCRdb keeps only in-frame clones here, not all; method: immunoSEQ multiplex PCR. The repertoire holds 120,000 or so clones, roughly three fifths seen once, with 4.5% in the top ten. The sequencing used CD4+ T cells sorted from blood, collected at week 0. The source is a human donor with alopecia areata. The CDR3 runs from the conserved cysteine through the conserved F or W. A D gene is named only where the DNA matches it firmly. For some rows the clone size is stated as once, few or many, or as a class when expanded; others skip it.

DNA: TGTGCCAGTCGCCCGCAAGCCTTCCAGGAAGATACGCAGTATTTT
CDR3: CASRPQAFQEDTQYF
size: once
D: NA
V: TRBV19
J: TRBJ2-3

DNA: TGCGCCAGCAGCCAAACCATACGTGGGGATACGCAGTATTTT
CDR3: CASSQTIRGDTQYF
size: NA
D: NA
V: TRBV4-3
J: TRBJ2-3

DNA: TGTGCCTGGAGTCCGGGGACGGCGTACAATGAGCAGTTCTTC
CDR3: CAWSPGTAYNEQFF
size: NA
D: NA
V: TRBV30
J: TRBJ2-1

DNA: TGTGCCAGCACGATGCGTGAAAAACTGTTTTTT
CDR3: CASTMREKLFF
size: few
D: NA
V: TRBV28
J: TRBJ1-4

DNA: TGTGCCAGCAGCTTAAATCCGGGACTAGCGGGAGGGTCCTACAATGAGCAGTTCTTC
CDR3: CASSLNPGLAGGSYNEQFF
size: NA
D: TRBD2
V: TRBV7-3
J: TRBJ2-1

DNA: TGCGCCAGCAGCTTAGGGGGGCGCACAGATACGCAGTATTTT
CDR3: CASSLGGRTDTQYF
size: few
D: NA
V: TRBV5-1
J: TRBJ2-3

DNA: TGTGCCAGCAGCTCAGTACAGGGGGCAAGAGGGAATGAGCAGTTCTTC
CDR3: CASSSVQGARGNEQFF
size: NA
D: TRBD1
V: TRBV7-6
J: TRBJ2-1

DNA: TGTGCCAGCAGTGAGACAGGGATCCAGCCCCAGCATTTT
CDR3: CASSETGIQPQHF
size: NA
D: TRBD1
V: TRBV25-1
J: TRBJ1-5

DNA: TGCAGCGTTTTCCGACAAGTAGCGGGAGAGACCCAGTACTTC
CDR3: CSVFRQVAGETQYF
size: few
D: TRBD2
V: TRBV29-1
J: TRBJ2-5

DNA: TGTGCCAGCAGCCAGGACAGAGGCACCGGGGAGCTGTTTTTT
CDR3: CASSQDRGTGELFF
size: few
D: NA
V: TRBV7-2
J: TRBJ2-2

DNA: TGTGCCAGCAGCTTAGTAGGTAGGGGGACTGAAGCTTTCTTT
CDR3: CASSLVGRGTEAFF
size: few
D: NA
V: TRBV7-2
J: TRBJ1-1

DNA: TGCAGCGTTGCAGGGGGGGGCACAGATACGCAGTATTTT
CDR3: CSVAGGGTDTQYF
size: NA
D: NA
V: TRBV29-1
J: TRBJ2-3

DNA: TGCGCCAGCAGCCAAGGAGCAGGGGGCGGCTATGGCTACACCTTC
CDR3: CASSQGAGGGYGYTF
size: NA
D: TRBD1
V: TRBV4-1
J: TRBJ1-2

DNA: TGTGCCAGCGCACGGTTTAATGAACCAACCGGGGAGCTGTTTTTT
CDR3: CASARFNEPTGELFF
size: NA
D: NA
V: TRBV7-8
J: TRBJ2-2

DNA: TGTGCCAGCAGCCACGGAGGACAGGGGGCAAATCAGCCCCAGCATTTT
CDR3: CASSHGGQGANQPQHF
size: NA
D: TRBD1
V: TRBV28
J: TRBJ1-5

DNA: TGTGCCAGCAGCGTGAGCGGGAACTCCTACGAGCAGTACTTC
CDR3: CASSVSGNSYEQYF
size: NA
D: TRBD2
V: TRBV9
J: TRBJ2-7

DNA: TGCGCCAGCAGCTCCCAAGAGACCAAATTCTACGAGCAGTACTTC
CDR3: CASSSQETKFYEQYF
size: once
D: NA
V: TRBV5-1
J: TRBJ2-7